The sequence of this T cell receptor (beta chain) was determined in a study of blood T cells in healthy people across ages. V shed 0 bases, J shed 5 bases, and the junction held 5 bases outside the gene matches. CDR3 length equals 16 residues. Germline V gene sequence: CDR1 ENHRY, CDR2 SYGVKD. Caucasian, healthy and from Russia, the donors were aged between 6 and 90. Alongside a J-beta primer mix, a sample-barcoded 5' primer served in a second PCR lasting about 6 to 11 cycles. With 12 random nucleotides, a template-switch adaptor tagged each individual cDNA molecule. One entry per CDR3 protein results from TCRdb running MiXCR on the 5' RACE reads. The table lists around 800,000 distinct CDR3 sequences, roughly 25% of them singletons, with 2.5% to 3.5% in the top ten. The same sample was also used in a study of T cells of mothers and their children. As that report states: Using roughly 1.4 ug per 15 ul, all extracted RNA underwent cDNA synthesis. For each mother, over 8.5 million TCR beta CDR3 reads were obtained, and for each child, a few million.

The sequence was obtained from a boy under 18 in good health. The chain uses TRBV10-3 and TRBJ2-7, with 12 nucleotides matching TRBD1. What was sequenced was blood. CDR3 nucleotide sequence: TGTGCCATCAGTGAGTCGAAGGGACAGGGGGCCGACGAGCAGTACTTC. Encoded protein: CAISESKGQGADEQYF.